Given below is one T cell receptor beta chain in context. Its antigen is unknown. No qualities accompany the bases; no much larger clone lies one base away. Libraries were built with the immunoSEQ multiplex PCR assay. A mixture of 60 forward primers for TCR Vbeta segments and 13 reverse primers for TCR Jbeta segments was used in the multiplex PCR. The CDR3 region of rearranged TCR beta genes was amplified from genomic DNA by a multiplex PCR assay. The amplified TCR beta libraries were sequenced on the Illumina HiSeq System as 87-base-pair reads. The authors' pipeline ran thus. Across the 500 to 750 repertoires, a later analysis counted 75 million to 90 million unique TCR beta chains, roughly 11 million of which were shared by at least two donors. Raw reads were error-corrected and collapsed into unique sequences by a nearest-neighbor algorithm in which closely related sequences were merged to remove PCR and sequencing errors. CDR3 sequences were aligned to IMGT reference sequences to assign V, D and J gene segments. Each retained sequence needed at least a six-nucleotide match to both a V gene segment and a J gene segment. A rearrangement counted as productive if the CDR3 had no stop codons and remained in frame with V and J, and every other rearrangement counted as non-productive. CDR3 was defined by IMGT convention, running from the second conserved V-encoded cysteine to the conserved J-encoded phenylalanine. Sequences without an unambiguous match to a single V gene segment were excluded from the earlier analysis of 450 to 750 of the donors. In an earlier analysis of about 590 of the donors, a V segment was called functional when productive rearrangements were above 56.7%, and segregating when the standard deviation between donors exceeded 5%. To diagnose cytomegalovirus status from the catalog of TCR beta chain sequences, a statistical classification framework was built. A later analysis assigned V and J genes by comparing TCR nucleotide sequences with IMGT/GENE-DB human TR gene sequences. The TCRdist pipeline was used in a later analysis to assign CDR3 sequences and most-parsimonious VDJ recombination scenarios. A later analysis defined each TCR beta chain by its CDR3 amino acid sequence plus V-gene family, and excluded reads lacking a unique V-gene family. As a way to deal with suspected cross-contamination and a sequencing artifact, a later analysis dropped over 550 nucleotide sequences that were highly shared and had low generation probability. In a later analysis, a clonal expansion index for each public chain was calculated from normalized within-repertoire ranks of inferred template counts. In a later analysis, generation probabilities were computed using a VDJ recombination model fitted to out-of-frame rearrangements, and the results were checked against IGoR. Hypergeometric tests were used in a later analysis to score TCR-TCR, TCR-HLA and TCR-CMV co-occurrence, with a repertoire-size bias correction applied to the TCR pairs. To estimate false discovery rates, a later analysis permuted the HLA or CMV assignments 20 times. In a later analysis, co-occurring TCRs were grouped with DBSCAN, and TCRdist sequence similarity was added when clustering was performed within HLA-allele-positive subsets. Repertoires with fewer than 30,000 or more than 120,000 public chains were left out of co-occurrence clustering, as were four to six repertoires with anomalous nucleotide sharing. The table comes from immuneACCESS by way of TCRdb, which keeps in-frame sequences with V and J called. Part of the clones is missing from these tables; in studies checked, under half for an unresolved V gene and the rest for unknown reasons. D and trimming were read from the DNA, whereas the V and J calls and clone size are those reported in that table. For this sample there are under 200,000 clones; 75% to 80% appear just once. The top ten hold about 14% of the sample.

This record belongs to a study of cytomegalovirus exposure and HLA in healthy donors (dated by TCRdb to about 2017). With respect to the entire study: In an earlier analysis of approximately 640 of the donors, under 300 Gb of sequence data and 100 million or so unique TCR beta sequences from about 179 million T cells were reported. An early release covering roughly 640 HLA-typed donors comprised about 310 gigabases of sequencing data and 65 million to 100 million unique TCR sequences. Of the roughly 400 genotyped donors, roughly 80% were placed in the genetic ancestry cluster associated with self-reported Caucasian donors. The study was designed to test whether signatures of past pathogen exposure could be identified by cataloging public T cell receptors. The study profiled the T cell repertoires of around 700 subjects by immunosequencing and related them to cytomegalovirus serostatus. Along with the approximately 700-subject first cohort, a separate validation cohort of some 130 different subjects was used. To predict cytomegalovirus infection status, the study combined high-throughput TCR immunosequencing, statistical association of individual TCRs with disease status, and machine learning. To study patterns of TCR occurrence, a later analysis re-analyzed previously published TCR beta repertoires from under 750 donors and added high-resolution HLA genotyping. Rather than using new phenotypic data, the later analysis identified candidate immune exposures from TCR beta sequences and from how often those sequences occurred across donors. An earlier analysis of several hundred of the donors applied high-throughput TCR beta sequencing to assess whether each TCR beta V gene segment acted as functional or pseudogenic. Donor age, sex, ethnicity and CMV serostatus were compiled together with the repertoire data. In a later genetic analysis, genome-wide SNP genotypes for about three fifths of the 666 donors were used, and that subset was treated as a discovery cohort. Every discovery cohort repertoire had been produced on one sequencing platform. Both class I and class II loci were covered by HLA typing, at four-digit resolution. The number of donors typed differed by locus, with roughly 629-640 for A, B, C, DRB1 and DQB1, roughly 520 for DQA1, nearly 610 for DPA1, and some 450 for DPB1. Because of strong linkage in the cohort, five DR-DQ haplotypes were treated as single units for association and clustering. Across around 400 genotyped donors of the cohort, an average of roughly 250,000 unique TCR beta nucleotide sequences per donor were sequenced, and roughly 18% of those sequences were non-productive. Study-wide findings and limitations: The classifier was reported to diagnose cytomegalovirus status with high specificity and sensitivity in both the original cohort and the validation cohort. Most CMV-associated TCR beta chains appeared to be HLA-restricted in a later analysis, and the HLA associations seemed to be driven largely by CMV exposure. The study listed 150 to 200 TCR beta chains as associated with cytomegalovirus. In a later analysis, 15,000 to 20,000 TCR beta sequences were associated with specific HLA alleles at a false discovery rate of 0.05. An earlier analysis of some 590 of the donors showed that most TCR beta V segments appeared in productive rearrangements either about 87% or about 30% of the time, which broadly matched IMGT annotations. A group of highly shared sequence variants was considered likely to be a technical artifact of the sequencing pipeline. Across donors, most TCR sequences were observed very rarely, whereas some public TCRs were present in many individuals. In a later analysis, TCR association rates were found to vary across HLA loci, with the most associated TCRs seen for DRB1 alleles and the fewest for HLA-C alleles. Presence/absence analyses assumed roughly uniform sequencing depth across donors, an assumption that may not hold. In vitro tests confirmed that three of the cytomegalovirus-associated TCR beta chains recognize cytomegalovirus antigens. Some IMGT-functional V segments, including TRBV6-2 and TRBV6-3, could not be told apart with the 87-base-pair reads, so those segments were excluded. A further reported finding was that TCR beta sequences accurately predicted the HLA-A and HLA-B alleles for most subjects in the first cohort. In a later genetic analysis, fewer N-insertions in productive TCRs were reported among donors in an Asian-associated ancestry cluster than the roughly 710-donor mean. Because some donors lacked HLA typing at each locus, the association tests relied only on the typed subset. In a later analysis, HLA-associated TCR beta chains were found to be more clonally expanded and to have lower generation probabilities than equally common non-associated chains. Approximately 16 rarely observed V segments, including chromosome 9 orphons, were excluded from the earlier analysis of some 590 of the donors because counts were too low. The authors suggested that the approach could potentially be extended to other disease states and immunological phenotypes. For the cohort, immune exposure information was limited to CMV serostatus. The cohort was sequenced for TCR beta chains only, and without alpha or paired-chain data the features that could be detected were limited. Linkage disequilibrium might explain the correlated functional status among segregating V segments, but an unknown experimental factor could not be ruled out. Assigning TCR associations to individual alleles was difficult when HLA alleles, especially DR and DQ, strongly co-occurred. V-gene and J-gene trimming of TCR beta chains was associated with a missense DCLRE1C variant in a later genetic analysis, and the association was replicated in an independent cohort. According to a later analysis, parvovirus B19, influenza, CMV and Epstein-Barr virus appeared linked to several top co-occurrence clusters.

The cohort was made up of 666 healthy bone marrow donors. At the time of sampling, every cohort member was nominally healthy, though immune exposures that went unrecorded were likely present. The donor was CMV seropositive and belonged to the group of 250 to 350 seropositive cohort members. Each donor provided a peripheral blood sample, and peripheral blood mononuclear cells were used for TCR beta sequencing. The Qiagen DNeasy Blood Extraction Kit was used to extract genomic DNA from the blood cell samples. Trimming leaves V shorter by 2 bases and J shorter by 8 bases, with the junction holding 10 bases beyond the gene matches. The CDR3 runs 16 amino acids, cysteine and phenylalanine included. Only CDR3 DNA remains: 48 bases, in frame from the first base. For CDR1 and CDR2, the germline V gene lists MNHEY and SVGAGI.

The chain employs TRBV6-5 and TRBJ1-4; 8 nucleotides in the junction match TRBD1. The clonotype comes from a man in his fifties in good health and CMV-seropositive. The specimen sequenced was PBMCs. The CDR3 region reads CASSYALQGEVEKLFF. The nucleotide sequence reads as follows: TGTGCCAGCAGTTACGCTTTACAGGGGGAGGTGGAAAAACTGTTTTTT.